This entry describes one TCR beta chain. TRAV and TRBV primers primed cDNA for both TCRalpha and TCRbeta. For amplifying TCRs, the PCR ran for 20 to 25 cycles with Phusion, which was used together with a constant-region primer and the adapter on the V primers. TCRdb processed the reads anew with MiXCR; each CDR3 protein has one entry. This sample yields fewer than 20,000 distinct CDR3 sequences, of which less than 85% are seen a single time; approximately 10% belongs to the top ten. Trimming removed 4 bases from V and 3 bases from J; junction bases left unmatched: 8. Per germline, CDR1 LGHDT and CDR2 YNNKEL (reference sequence). This CDR3 is 17 amino acids long. Nivolumab, ipilimumab, aspirin, low-dose cyclophosphamide and low-dose radiotherapy were given to donors. This specimen belongs to a study of low-dose radiotherapy and immunotherapy resistance in tumors. Across the study: Intravenously given cyclophosphamide 200 mg/m2 followed a two-week schedule that placed each dose one day before radiation and immunotherapy. Every day for four cycles from cycle 1 day 1, patients took 300 mg of oral aspirin.

The rearrangement uses TRBV3-1 and TRBJ2-1; 11 positions match TRBD2. The origin of this receptor is a human donor with advanced metastatic prostate, ovarian, gallbladder or colorectal cancer (not recorded which). This table probably holds off-target reads from a library built for another chain. The CDR3 bases are TGTGCCAGCAGCCGCGACCCGGGACTAGCGGACTACAATGAGCAGTTCTTC. This encodes CASSRDPGLADYNEQFF.